This TCR beta chain was recovered during a study of identical twins. Notes on the study in general: Cross-sectional statistical analysis, not tracking of the same donors, underpinned the conclusions.

TCRdb ran MiXCR on the 5' RACE reads and lists one entry per CDR3 protein. Here the sample spans 1.5 million to 2 million distinct CDR3 sequences, 25% to 35% being singletons. Comments on this clonotype: What it recognizes is unknown. A much larger clone is a single base away; this may be a read error.

V was cut by 5 bases and J by 9 bases, with 15 bases left in between. Germline CDR1 WSHSY, CDR2 SAAADI. This CDR3 has 13 residues. The sequence was obtained from a newborn girl in good health. This chain links TRBV10-2 with TRBJ2-3, with D possibly matching TRBD2 (5 bases). The sequenced sample consisted of cord blood. The CDR3 region has the DNA TGCGCCAGCAGTCTGCGGGCCTATAAAACGCAGTATTTT. Its translation is CASSLRAYKTQYF.